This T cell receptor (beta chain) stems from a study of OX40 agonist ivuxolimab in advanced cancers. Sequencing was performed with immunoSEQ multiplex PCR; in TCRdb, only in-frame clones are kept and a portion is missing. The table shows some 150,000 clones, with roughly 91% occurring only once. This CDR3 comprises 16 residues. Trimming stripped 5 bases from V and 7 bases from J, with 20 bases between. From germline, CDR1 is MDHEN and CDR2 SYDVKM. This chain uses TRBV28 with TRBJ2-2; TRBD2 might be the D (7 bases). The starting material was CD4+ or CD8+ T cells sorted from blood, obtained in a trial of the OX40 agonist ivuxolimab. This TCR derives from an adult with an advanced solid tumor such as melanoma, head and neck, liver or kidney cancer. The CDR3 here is CASSDPRGGAGGELFF. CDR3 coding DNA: TGTGCCAGCAGTGACCCTAGAGGGGGGGCTGGCGGGGAGCTGTTTTTT.